The clone carrying this TCR beta chain was recorded once. The data stem from a study of shared T cell receptors in the human thymus. Sequenced by immunoSEQ multiplex PCR; TCRdb stores in-frame clones only, minus some. The sample shows just under 550,000 clones, roughly 74% of them seen only once. Trimming removed 4 bases at V and 9 bases at J, with 11 bases between. The CDR3 extends over 12 amino acids. Germline-derived CDR1 and CDR2 are SGDLS and YYNGEE. These data were also filed under a second study, of human thymus T cells. From that second work: Corrective heart surgery yielded the resections from which the thymus tissue came. Thymic as well as blood repertoires seemed to favor certain V and J genes unevenly. Highly overlapping thymic repertoires among unrelated individuals were reported in related research.

The sequenced sample was thymocytes. This sequence was found in a boy under three years old with a congenital heart defect. The chain employs TRBV9 and TRBJ2-1; D may be TRBD2 (6 bases). CDR3 amino acids: CASSKVGGEQFF. CDR3 coding DNA: TGTGCCAGCAGCAAAGTGGGGGGTGAGCAGTTCTTC.